This record covers a single T cell receptor beta chain. This receptor's antigen is unknown. Base qualities are not provided; no much larger clone lies one nucleotide away. This specimen belongs to a study of cytomegalovirus exposure and HLA in healthy donors (dated by TCRdb to about 2017). Describing the broader study: According to an earlier analysis of 450 to 650 of the donors, 150 million to 200 million T cells yielded 100 million or so unique TCR beta sequences and 276 Gb of sequence data. Rather than using new phenotypic data, the later analysis identified candidate immune exposures from TCR beta sequences and from how often those sequences occurred across donors. A later analysis re-examined previously published TCR beta repertoires from more than 550 donors and added high-resolution HLA genotyping to investigate patterns of TCR occurrence. An early release that covered about 600 HLA-typed donors contained approximately 300 gigabases of sequencing data and about 84 million unique TCR sequences. The study combined high-throughput TCR immunosequencing, statistical association of individual TCRs with disease status, and machine learning to predict cytomegalovirus infection status. Typing coverage differed by locus: A, B, C, DRB1 and DQB1 were typed in about 629-640 donors, DQA1 in about 550, DPA1 in 600 to 610, and DPB1 in roughly 470. In an earlier analysis of several hundred of the donors, high-throughput TCR beta sequencing was used to judge whether each TCR beta V gene segment behaved as functional or pseudogenic. Among the roughly 390 genotyped donors, under 90% belonged to the genetic ancestry cluster associated with self-reported Caucasian donors. In a later genetic analysis, genome-wide SNP genotypes for about three fifths of the 666 donors were used, and that subset was treated as a discovery cohort. HLA typing covered class I and class II loci at four-digit resolution. All discovery cohort repertoires had been generated on a single sequencing platform. Because of strong linkage in the cohort, five DR-DQ haplotypes were treated as single units for association and clustering. Along with the roughly 670-subject first cohort, a separate validation cohort of around 110 different subjects was used. Donor age, sex, ethnicity and CMV serostatus were compiled together with the repertoire data. Using immunosequencing, the study profiled T cell repertoires from around 680 subjects and related those repertoires to cytomegalovirus serostatus. The aim of the study was to test whether cataloging public T cell receptors could identify signatures of past pathogen exposure. Among some 410 genotyped donors of the cohort, an average of approximately 240,000 unique TCR beta nucleotide sequences were sequenced per donor, roughly 18% of them non-productive.

Receptor libraries were prepared by the immunoSEQ multiplex PCR assay. A mixture of 60 forward primers for TCR Vbeta segments and 13 reverse primers for TCR Jbeta segments was used in the multiplex PCR. Amplification of the CDR3 region of rearranged TCR beta genes was performed with a multiplex PCR assay on genomic DNA. The Illumina HiSeq System was used to sequence the amplified TCR beta libraries as 87-base-pair reads. The paper's processing steps were these. Across the roughly 600 repertoires, a later analysis counted tens of millions of unique TCR beta chains, approximately 12 million of which were shared by at least two donors. Raw reads were error-corrected and collapsed into unique sequences with a nearest-neighbor algorithm that merged closely related sequences to remove PCR and sequencing errors. V, D and J gene segments were assigned by aligning CDR3 sequences to IMGT reference sequences. For a sequence to be retained, at least a six-nucleotide match to both a V gene segment and a J gene segment was required. A rearrangement counted as productive if the CDR3 had no stop codons and remained in frame with V and J, and every other rearrangement counted as non-productive. CDR3 was defined by IMGT convention, running from the second conserved V-encoded cysteine to the conserved J-encoded phenylalanine. The earlier analysis of roughly 590 of the donors excluded sequences that lacked an unambiguous match to a single V gene segment. In an earlier analysis of a few hundred of the donors, a V segment was called functional when productive rearrangements were above 56.7%, and segregating when the standard deviation between donors exceeded 5%. A statistical classification framework was built for diagnosing cytomegalovirus status from the catalog of TCR beta chain sequences. V and J gene assignment, in a later analysis, came from comparing TCR nucleotide sequences with IMGT/GENE-DB human TR gene sequences. The TCRdist pipeline was used in a later analysis to assign CDR3 sequences and most-parsimonious VDJ recombination scenarios. A later analysis defined each TCR beta chain by its CDR3 amino acid sequence plus V-gene family, and excluded reads lacking a unique V-gene family. As a way to deal with suspected cross-contamination and a sequencing artifact, a later analysis dropped more than 500 nucleotide sequences that were highly shared and had low generation probability. In a later analysis, a clonal expansion index for each public chain was calculated from normalized within-repertoire ranks of inferred template counts. A later analysis computed generation probabilities with a VDJ recombination model fitted to out-of-frame rearrangements, and checked the results against IGoR. In a later analysis, hypergeometric tests were used to score TCR-TCR, TCR-HLA and TCR-CMV co-occurrence, with a repertoire-size bias correction applied to TCR pairs. False discovery rates were estimated in a later analysis by permuting HLA or CMV assignments 20 times. In a later analysis, co-occurring TCRs were grouped using DBSCAN, with TCRdist sequence similarity added in when clustering inside HLA-allele-positive subsets. Repertoires with fewer than 30,000 or more than 120,000 public chains, plus five repertoires with anomalous nucleotide sharing, were excluded from co-occurrence clustering. What TCRdb holds here is the immuneACCESS table cut down to in-frame rearrangements. Part of the clones is not present; checked against another copy, under half of the missing clones reflect an unresolved V gene, and the others are unexplained. V, J and clone size derive from that table, while D and trimming were established from the DNA sequence. Present in this sample are 45,000 to 75,000 clones, around two thirds of which were seen just once. The biggest ten clones account for just under 20% of the sample.

The CDR3 has 15 amino acids, counting the end cysteine and phenylalanine. This entry keeps only the CDR3 DNA: 45 bases, framed from base 1. Trimming costs V 4 bases and J 2 bases, and their ends lie 15 bases apart. CDR1 and CDR2, per the germline V gene, are SGHRS and YFSETQ. In total, fewer than 750 healthy bone marrow donors made up the cohort. Cohort members were all nominally healthy when sampled, although unrecorded immune exposures were likely present. The donor was CMV seropositive and belonged to the group of more than 250 seropositive cohort members. Every donor gave a peripheral blood sample, and the peripheral blood mononuclear cells from that sample were used for TCR beta sequencing. The Qiagen DNeasy Blood Extraction Kit was used to extract genomic DNA from the blood cell samples. The study at large found these results: Across donors, most TCR sequences were observed very rarely, whereas some public TCRs were present in many individuals. Several of the top co-occurrence clusters appeared to be linked to parvovirus B19, influenza, CMV and Epstein-Barr virus, according to a later analysis. In an earlier analysis of some 540 of the donors, most TCR beta V segments appeared in productive rearrangements about 87% or about 30% of the time, broadly matching IMGT annotations. The cohort was sequenced for TCR beta chains only, and without alpha or paired-chain data the features that could be detected were limited. Compared with the approximately 670-donor mean, donors in an Asian-associated ancestry cluster had fewer N-insertions in productive TCRs, according to a later genetic analysis. The study listed 150 to 200 TCR beta chains as associated with cytomegalovirus. A later analysis found that HLA-associated TCR beta chains were more clonally expanded and had lower generation probabilities than equally common non-associated chains. Because the 87-base-pair reads could not distinguish some IMGT-functional V segments, including TRBV6-2 and TRBV6-3, those segments were excluded. Because HLA typing was missing for some donors at each locus, association tests included only the typed subset. A cluster of highly shared sequence variants was judged likely to represent a technical artifact of the sequencing pipeline. At a false discovery rate of 0.05, a later analysis linked 15,000 to 20,000 TCR beta sequences to specific HLA alleles. Assigning TCR associations to individual alleles was difficult when HLA alleles, especially DR and DQ, strongly co-occurred. V-gene and J-gene trimming of TCR beta chains was associated with a missense DCLRE1C variant in a later genetic analysis, and the association was replicated in an independent cohort. A further reported finding was that TCR beta sequences accurately predicted the HLA-A and HLA-B alleles for most subjects in the first cohort. It was suggested by the authors that the approach could potentially be generalized to other disease states and immunological phenotypes. Most CMV-associated TCR beta chains appeared to be HLA-restricted in a later analysis, and the HLA associations seemed to be driven largely by CMV exposure. For the cohort, immune exposure information was limited to CMV serostatus. A later analysis found that TCR association rates varied across HLA loci, with DRB1 alleles showing the most associated TCRs and HLA-C alleles the fewest. A few of the identified cytomegalovirus-associated TCR beta chains were confirmed in vitro to be specific for cytomegalovirus antigens. Because counts were too low, roughly 18 rarely observed V segments, including chromosome 9 orphons, were left out of the earlier analysis of a few hundred of the donors. Presence/absence analyses assumed roughly uniform sequencing depth across donors, an assumption that may not hold. Correlated functional status among segregating V segments might be attributable to linkage disequilibrium, but an unknown experimental factor could not be ruled out. The classifier was reported to diagnose cytomegalovirus status with high specificity and sensitivity in both the original and validation cohorts.

The TCR was taken from a woman aged 55-69 years in good health and CMV-seropositive. Sample: PBMCs. The chain uses TRBV5-1 and TRBJ1-2; no confident D gene assignment can be made. CDR3 protein: CASSLMGSGNYGYTF. The DNA reads TGCGCCAGCAGCCTAATGGGCAGCGGGAACTATGGCTACACCTTC.